One sample yielded the 11 T cell receptor beta chains listed below, sequenced in a study of blood T cell repertoires in COVID-19. Clones were sequenced by immunoSEQ multiplex PCR, and TCRdb holds only the in-frame ones, with some missing. The table lists 250,000 to 400,000 clones, 90% of them singletons. Sequenced sample: peripheral blood. The receptors shown here come from a woman in her twenties or thirties with COVID-19, enrolled during active disease.

This clone has just one count. DNA of the CDR3: TGTGCCAGCAGCGACGGGACTAGCGGGAGTCGGGAGCAGTACTTC. It encodes CASSDGTSGSREQYF. The chain links TRBV13 to TRBJ2-7; 14 bases map to TRBD2. The trim removed 5 bases at V and 7 bases at J, leaving 7 bases unmatched. The CDR3 extends over 15 amino acids. From germline, CDR1 is PRHDT and CDR2 FYEKMQ (reference sequence).

The rearrangement uses TRBV18 and TRBJ1-1, with D perhaps TRBD1 (6 bases). CDR1 is KGHSH, CDR2 LQKENI, per germline. The CDR3 length is 16 residues. Trimming removed 4 bases at V and 0 bases at J, with 15 bases between. The CDR3 reads CASSQTSGQLNTEAFF. The CDR3 DNA is TGTGCCAGCTCACAGACCTCGGGACAACTGAACACTGAAGCTTTCTTT.

V usage is TRBV28 and J usage is TRBJ2-7, with 12 bases identical to TRBD2. The CDR3 spans 16 residues. V lost 6 bases and J lost 0; bases outside the gene matches: 6. CDR1 MDHEN and CDR2 SYDVKM come from the germline V gene. CDR3 sequence (DNA): TGTGCCAGCAGCGGAGCTAGCGGGAGGGGCTCCTACGAGCAGTACTTC. Translating gives CASSGASGRGSYEQYF. Together with reference TRBV28 and TRBJ2-7, the CDR3 gives the full variable domain: DVKVTQSSRYLVKRTGEKVFLECVQDMDHENMFWYRQDPGLGLRLIYFSYDVKMKEKGDIPEGYSVSREKKERFSLILESASTNQTSMYLCASSGASGRGSYEQYFGPGTRLTVT.

The rearrangement joins TRBV30 to TRBJ2-7; 10 positions match TRBD2. V gave up 4 bases and J gave up 5 bases; unmatched junction bases: 8. This CDR3 region has 14 residues. CDR1 and CDR2 (germline): GTSNPN, SVGIG (reference sequence). CDR3 in DNA: TGTGCCTGGAACCCCAGGACTAGCGGCCACGAGCAGTACTTC. Translated: CAWNPRTSGHEQYF.

The CDR3, as DNA: TGTGCCAGCAGCGCGACAGGGCACGATCAGCCCCAGCATTTT. It yields the protein CASSATGHDQPQHF. The V gene is TRBV9, the J gene TRBJ1-5; 7 bases are a match to TRBD1. V lost 3 bases and J lost 5; bases outside the gene matches: 5. This CDR3 spans 14 amino acids. CDR1 and CDR2 from the germline V gene are SGDLS and YYNGEE.

The chain is built from TRBV30 and TRBJ2-3, with 9 bases lining up with TRBD2. Germline CDR1 is GTSNPN and CDR2 is SVGIG (reference sequence). This CDR3 region has 14 residues. The ends lost 6 bases at V and 3 bases at J; junction bases unmatched: 7. CDR3 region: CACAEGLATDTQYF. The CDR3 region has the DNA TGTGCCTGCGCCGAAGGACTAGCGACAGATACGCAGTATTTT.

The chain joins TRBV7-2 to TRBJ1-5; D uncertain. The CDR3 length is 13 residues. V shed 5 bases and J shed 7 bases, with 12 bases lying between them. The germline V gene encodes CDR1 SGHTA and CDR2 FQGNSA. This chain's CDR3 is CASSPGSVQPQHF. The CDR3 nucleotides read TGTGCCAGCAGCCCAGGATCAGTACAGCCCCAGCATTTT.

The V gene is TRBV28, the J gene TRBJ1-1; 9 bases match TRBD1. Germline CDR1 MDHEN, CDR2 SYDVKM. The CDR3 spans 15 residues. V dropped 8 bases and J dropped 5; count of bases not matched to a gene: 12. In nucleotides, the CDR3 is TGTGCCAGCGGATTCACCGGGACAGGGCTAACTGAAGCTTTCTTT. Translation gives CASGFTGTGLTEAFF.

The CDR3 region has the DNA TGCGCCAGCAGCCCGACCCGCGGGGTCTACAATGAGCAGTTCTTC. Its protein product is CASSPTRGVYNEQFF. V usage is TRBV5-1 and J usage is TRBJ2-1, with a possible D match to TRBD2 (6 bases). This CDR3 is 15 amino acids long. CDR1 is SGHRS, CDR2 YFSETQ, per germline. Trimming removed 4 bases from V and 3 bases from J, with 14 bases in between.

This chain links TRBV13 with TRBJ2-5; 10 positions match TRBD1. The CDR3 length is 15 residues. The J segment lost 4 bases and the V segment lost 5 bases, leaving 7 bases of the junction unmatched. The germline V gene has CDR1 PRHDT and CDR2 FYEKMQ (reference sequence). The CDR3 region is CASSRPGQGRETQYF. CDR3 DNA: TGTGCCAGCAGCAGACCGGGACAGGGGAGAGAGACCCAGTACTTC. The full variable domain, its missing parts supplied by reference TRBV13 and TRBJ2-5, is AAGVIQSPRHLIKEKRETATLKCYPIPRHDTVYWYQQGPGQDPQFLISFYEKMQSDKGSIPDRFSAQQFSDYHSELNMSSLELGDSALYFCASSRPGQGRETQYFGPGTRLLVL.

V gene TRBV19 combines with J gene TRBJ2-1; a possible D gene is TRBD2 (6 bases). Germline V gene sequence: CDR1 LNHDA, CDR2 SQIVND (reference sequence). CDR3 size: 18 residues. Between the trimmed V and J ends, which lost 0 bases and 3 bases, there was a span of 18 bases. CDR3 in DNA: TGTGCCAGTAGTATAGAAGTTAGTACTAGCAAACACTACAATGAGCAGTTCTTC. Amino acid sequence: CASSIEVSTSKHYNEQFF.